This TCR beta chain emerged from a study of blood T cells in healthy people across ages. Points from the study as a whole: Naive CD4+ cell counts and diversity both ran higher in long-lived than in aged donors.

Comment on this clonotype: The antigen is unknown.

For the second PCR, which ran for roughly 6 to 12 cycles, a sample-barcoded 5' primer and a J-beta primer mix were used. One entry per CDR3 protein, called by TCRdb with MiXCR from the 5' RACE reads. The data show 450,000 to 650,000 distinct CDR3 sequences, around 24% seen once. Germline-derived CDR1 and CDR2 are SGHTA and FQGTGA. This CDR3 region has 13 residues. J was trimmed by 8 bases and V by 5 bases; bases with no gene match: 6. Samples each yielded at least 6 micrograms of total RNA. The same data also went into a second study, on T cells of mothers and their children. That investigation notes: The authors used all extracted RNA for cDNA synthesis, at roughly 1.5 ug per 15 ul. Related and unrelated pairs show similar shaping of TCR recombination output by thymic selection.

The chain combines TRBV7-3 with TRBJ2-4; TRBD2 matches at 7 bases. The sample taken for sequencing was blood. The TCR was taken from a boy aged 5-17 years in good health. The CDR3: CASSPSGGDIQYF. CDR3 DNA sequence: TGTGCCAGCAGCCCTAGCGGAGGGGACATTCAGTACTTC.